This T cell receptor (beta chain) was identified in a study of glioma-infiltrating T cells. Points from the study as a whole: Tissue-blood divergence was below expectation in non-neoplastic patients, above in gliomas.

The iRepertoire nested amplicon-rescue multiplex PCR amplified TCR alpha and beta CDR3s from RNA. One entry per CDR3 protein results from TCRdb running MiXCR on the multiplex PCR reads. This sample has 100,000 to 150,000 distinct CDR3 sequences, with about 25% found just once. The germline gives CDR1 KGHDR, CDR2 SFDVKD. The ends were cut back, 1 base at V and 4 bases at J, with 8 bases in the middle. The CDR3 contains 14 residues. Note on this clonotype: No antigen is known for it.

The TCR sequence derives from a human donor with low-grade glioma or glioblastoma, undergoing nonglioma brain surgery, or in good health (not recorded which). The source material was glioma tissue, nonneoplastic brain tissue, or PBMCs (not recorded which). This chain connects TRBV24-1 to TRBJ2-3; tentatively, D is TRBD1 (5 bases). The CDR3, as DNA: TGTGCCACCAGTGATTTAGGGGAACCAGATACGCAGTATTTT. This translates into CATSDLGEPDTQYF.